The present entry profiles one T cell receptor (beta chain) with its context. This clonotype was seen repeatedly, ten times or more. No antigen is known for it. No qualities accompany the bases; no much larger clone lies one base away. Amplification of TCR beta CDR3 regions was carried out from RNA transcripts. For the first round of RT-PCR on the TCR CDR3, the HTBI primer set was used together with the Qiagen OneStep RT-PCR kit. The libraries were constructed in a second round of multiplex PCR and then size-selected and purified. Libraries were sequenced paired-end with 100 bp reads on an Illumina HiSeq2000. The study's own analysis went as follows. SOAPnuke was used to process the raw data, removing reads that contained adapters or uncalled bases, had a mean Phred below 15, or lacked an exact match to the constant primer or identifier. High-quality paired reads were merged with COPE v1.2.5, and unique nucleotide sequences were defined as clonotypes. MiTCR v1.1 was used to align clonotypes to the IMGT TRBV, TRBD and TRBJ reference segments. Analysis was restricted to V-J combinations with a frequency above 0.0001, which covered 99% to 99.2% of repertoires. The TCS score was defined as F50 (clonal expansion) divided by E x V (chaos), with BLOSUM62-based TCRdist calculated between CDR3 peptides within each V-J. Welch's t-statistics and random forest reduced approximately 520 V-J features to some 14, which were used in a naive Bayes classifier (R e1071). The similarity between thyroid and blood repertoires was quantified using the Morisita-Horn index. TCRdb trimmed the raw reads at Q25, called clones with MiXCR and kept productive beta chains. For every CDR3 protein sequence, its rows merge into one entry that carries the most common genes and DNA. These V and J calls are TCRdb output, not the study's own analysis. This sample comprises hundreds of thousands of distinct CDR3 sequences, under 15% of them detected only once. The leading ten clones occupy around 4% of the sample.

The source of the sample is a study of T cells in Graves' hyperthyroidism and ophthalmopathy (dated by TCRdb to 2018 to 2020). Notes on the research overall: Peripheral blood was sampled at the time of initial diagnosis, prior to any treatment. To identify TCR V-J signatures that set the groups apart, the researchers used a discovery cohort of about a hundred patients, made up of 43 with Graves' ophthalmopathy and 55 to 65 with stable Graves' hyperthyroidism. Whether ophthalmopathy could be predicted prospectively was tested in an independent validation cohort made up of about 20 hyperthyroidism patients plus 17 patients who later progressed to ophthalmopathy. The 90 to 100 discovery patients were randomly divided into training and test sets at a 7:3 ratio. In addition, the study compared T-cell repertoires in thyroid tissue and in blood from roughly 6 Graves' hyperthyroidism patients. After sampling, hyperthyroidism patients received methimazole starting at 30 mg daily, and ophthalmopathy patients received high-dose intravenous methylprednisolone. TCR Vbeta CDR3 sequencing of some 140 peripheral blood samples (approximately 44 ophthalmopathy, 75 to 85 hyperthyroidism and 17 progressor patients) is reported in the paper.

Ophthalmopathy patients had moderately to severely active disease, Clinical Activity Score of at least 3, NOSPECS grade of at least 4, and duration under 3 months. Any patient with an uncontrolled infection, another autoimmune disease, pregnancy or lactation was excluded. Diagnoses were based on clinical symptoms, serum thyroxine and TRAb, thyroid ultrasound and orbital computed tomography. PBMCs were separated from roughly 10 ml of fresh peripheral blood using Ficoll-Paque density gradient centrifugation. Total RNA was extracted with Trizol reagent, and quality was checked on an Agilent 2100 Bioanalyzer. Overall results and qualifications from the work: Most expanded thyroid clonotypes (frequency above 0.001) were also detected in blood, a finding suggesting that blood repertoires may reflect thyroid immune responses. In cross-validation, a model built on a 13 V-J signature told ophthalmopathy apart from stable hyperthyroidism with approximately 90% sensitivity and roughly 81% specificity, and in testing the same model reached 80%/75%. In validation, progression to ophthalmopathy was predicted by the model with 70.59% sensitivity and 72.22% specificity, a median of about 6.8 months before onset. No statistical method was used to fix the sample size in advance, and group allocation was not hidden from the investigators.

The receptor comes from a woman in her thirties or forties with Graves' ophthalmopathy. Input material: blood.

The CDR3 region reads CSALRGLTNTEAFF. The sequenced DNA: TGCAGCGCCCTGCGGGGACTTACGAACACTGAAGCTTTCTTT. In this chain, TRBV29-1 is recombined with TRBJ1-1; TRBD1 is a possible D gene, resting on 5 matching bases. Between the V and J ends, shortened by 7 bases and 1 base respectively, the junction contains 16 bases. Counted from cysteine to phenylalanine, this CDR3 has 14 amino acids. Here the CDR3 DNA is all that survives: 42 bases in frame from base 1. Per the germline V gene, SQVTM is the CDR1 and ANQGSEA is the CDR2.